The following is a TCR beta chain sequence with its context. The antigen is not known. Ophthalmopathy patients had Clinical Activity Score at least 3, NOSPECS grade at least 4, duration under 3 months. These data originate in a study of T cells in Graves' hyperthyroidism and ophthalmopathy. The CDR3 extends over 16 amino acids. Germline CDR1 SEHNR, CDR2 FQNEAQ (reference sequence). The ends lost 8 bases at V and 3 bases at J; junction bases unmatched: 11. What was amplified from RNA transcripts were TCR beta CDR3 regions. First-round RT-PCR of the TCR CDR3 relied on the HTBI primer set. One entry per CDR3 protein results from TCRdb running MiXCR on the multiplex PCR reads. Altogether over 45,000 distinct CDR3 sequences are present, about 50% being singletons, with the ten largest covering around 11%. Findings and limits, study-wide: Most thyroid clonotypes expanded above 0.001 were also detected in blood. Classification by a 13 V-J model distinguished ophthalmopathy from stable hyperthyroidism. The model predicted ophthalmopathy a median roughly six months before onset.

Sequenced sample: blood. This rearrangement joins TRBV7-9 to TRBJ1-3, with 9 bases lining up with TRBD1. This clonotype was obtained from a woman aged 25 to 39 with Graves' ophthalmopathy. For the CDR3, the DNA is TGTGCCAGCTCAAGGGGACAGGGATTATTTGGAAACACCATATATTTT. Translated, it gives CASSRGQGLFGNTIYF.